This TCR beta chain emerged from a study of T cell repertoires in cytomegalovirus infection. General observations from the study: Cumulative frequency of public TCR beta families picked out carriers of CMV plus the relevant HLA.

TCRdb passed the reads through MiXCR, listing each CDR3 protein once. This table has about 47,000 distinct CDR3 sequences, around 21% appearing once. This clonotype was counted ten times or more. Its antigen is currently unknown. The material was CD8+ T cells from cultured PBMCs, obtained from culture after CMV antigen stimulation. This clonotype originated in a human donor in good health (CMV status not recorded). Some clones in this sample may be carry-over from other donors' samples.

CDR3 DNA sequence: TGTGCCAGCAGTTACTCGCGGATAGATACGCAGTATTTT. It translates to CASSYSRIDTQYF. The chain employs TRBV6-5 and TRBJ2-3, with D hard to call. The length of the CDR3 is 13 residues. Germline V gives CDR1 MNHEY, CDR2 SVGAGI. Trimming shortened V by 0 bases and J by 5 bases, and 6 bases separated the two germline ends.